The 21 T cell receptor beta chains below all came from one sample that was sequenced in a study of blood T cell repertoires in COVID-19. Sequencing used immunoSEQ multiplex PCR; TCRdb keeps in-frame clones, though not all of them. The data show 350,000 to 450,000 clones, more than 70% seen once. The sample taken for sequencing was peripheral blood. Every receptor here comes from an older woman with COVID-19, enrolled during active disease.

The rearrangement links TRBV28 to TRBJ2-7, with D possibly matching TRBD1 (5 bases). The germline gives CDR1 MDHEN, CDR2 SYDVKM. CDR3 size: 13 residues. The V gene lost 7 bases and the J gene lost 2 bases, with 12 bases spanning the gap. CDR3 bases: TGTGCCAGCAAAATCGACAGTACCTACGAGCAGTACTTC. Its protein product is CASKIDSTYEQYF. The whole variable domain, remainder taken from reference TRBV28 and TRBJ2-7, is DVKVTQSSRYLVKRTGEKVFLECVQDMDHENMFWYRQDPGLGLRLIYFSYDVKMKEKGDIPEGYSVSREKKERFSLILESASTNQTSMYLCASKIDSTYEQYFGPGTRLTVT.

The chain uses TRBV19 and TRBJ1-2; no definite D call. V was pared by 3 bases and J by 5 bases, with 10 bases between. The CDR3 has 13 residues. CDR1 is LNHDA, CDR2 SQIVND, per germline (reference sequence). CDR3 nucleotides: TGTGCCAGTAGTATTGCTTGGGCTTATGGCTACACCTTC. As protein: CASSIAWAYGYTF.

The chain combines TRBV30 with TRBJ2-3; possibly TRBD1 for D (7 bases). V was clipped by 2 bases and J by 6 bases, with 9 bases between them. This CDR3 contains 12 residues. Germline CDR1 GTSNPN, CDR2 SVGIG (reference sequence). This CDR3 is CAWSPGGDTQYF. DNA for the CDR3: TGTGCCTGGAGTCCAGGGGGGGATACGCAGTATTTT. Full variable domain (remainder filled in from reference TRBV30 and TRBJ2-3): SQTIHQWPATLVQPVGSPLSLECTVEGTSNPNLYWYRQAAGRGLQLLFYSVGIGQISSEVPQNLSASRPQDRQFILSSKKLLLSDSGFYLCAWSPGGDTQYFGPGTRLTVL.

The V gene is TRBV7-2, the J gene TRBJ1-4, with 7 bases fitting TRBD1. With 4 bases clipped from V and 3 bases from J, the junction kept 5 bases outside the gene matches. The CDR3 contains 15 residues. Germline CDR1 is SGHTA and CDR2 is FQGNSA. The CDR3 loop reads CASSSPGQSNEKLFF. As DNA, the CDR3 is TGTGCCAGCAGCTCGCCGGGACAGTCTAATGAAAAACTGTTTTTT.

The V gene is TRBV19, the J gene TRBJ1-1; no clear D. V lost 4 bases and J lost 1, with 13 bases in between. The CDR3 is made up of 15 amino acids. Germline CDR1 LNHDA, CDR2 SQIVND (reference sequence). In nucleotides, the CDR3 is TGTGCCAGTAGTAGGGCACGAGACCCGAACACTGAAGCTTTCTTT. As protein: CASSRARDPNTEAFF.

This chain connects TRBV5-1 to TRBJ1-6; 7 bases line up with TRBD1. CDR3 length: 14 amino acids. V shed 5 bases, J shed 8 bases, and the junction held 7 bases outside the gene matches. Looked up from germline, CDR1 is SGHRS and CDR2 is YFSETQ. The CDR3: CASRMTGIDSPLHF. The CDR3 DNA reads as TGCGCCAGCAGGATGACAGGGATCGATTCACCCCTCCACTTT.

The V gene is TRBV5-1, the J gene TRBJ2-3; D is unclear. Germline V gene data show CDR1 as SGHRS and CDR2 as YFSETQ. Trimming cost V 0 bases and J 2 bases, with 10 bases left between them. CDR3 length: 15 amino acids. CDR3 nucleotides: TGCGCCAGCAGCTTGGCCTACCTTGACACAGATACGCAGTATTTT. It encodes CASSLAYLDTDTQYF.

The V gene is TRBV4-2, the J gene TRBJ2-7, with 9 positions matching TRBD1. This CDR3 is built from 16 residues. Germline values: CDR1 LGHNA, CDR2 YNFKEQ. The V and J ends lost 4 bases and 2 bases, in that order; junction bases with no gene match: 9. The CDR3 DNA is TGTGCCAGCAGCCGCACCACGGGACAGGGAGCCTACGAGCAGTACTTC. It yields the protein CASSRTTGQGAYEQYF.

This clone has a handful of counts. The chain links TRBV9 to TRBJ2-7, with D uncertain. The CDR3 is 14 residues long. The germline V and J ends were trimmed by 3 bases and 6 bases, with 16 bases remaining between them. Germline loops: CDR1 SGDLS, CDR2 YYNGEE. The CDR3 DNA follows: TGTGCCAGCAGCGACCGACACTCCTCCCGCGAGCAGTACTTC. It translates to CASSDRHSSREQYF.

This sequence joins TRBV12-3 or TRBV12-4 and TRBJ2-1; 7 nucleotides align to TRBD1. The CDR3 contains 12 residues. The V and J ends lost 6 bases and 9 bases, in that order; junction bases with no gene match: 5. This chain's CDR3 is CASSLQGIEQFF. CDR3 nucleotide sequence: TGTGCCAGCAGCCTACAGGGGATTGAGCAGTTCTTC.

The gene calls are TRBV28 and TRBJ2-6, with D tentatively TRBD2 (6 bases). Per the germline V gene, CDR1 is MDHEN and CDR2 is SYDVKM. This CDR3 has 15 amino acids. V shed 9 bases and J shed 4 bases, with 16 bases lying between them. This chain's CDR3 is CASQMGGSGANVLTF. The CDR3 region has the DNA TGTGCCAGTCAAATGGGGGGTTCAGGGGCCAACGTCCTGACTTTC. The full variable domain, completed using reference TRBV28 and TRBJ2-6, is DVKVTQSSRYLVKRTGEKVFLECVQDMDHENMFWYRQDPGLGLRLIYFSYDVKMKEKGDIPEGYSVSREKKERFSLILESASTNQTSMYLCASQMGGSGANVLTFGAGSRLTVL.

This sequence joins TRBV6-5 and TRBJ2-2, with D tentatively TRBD2 (6 bases). V was pared by 7 bases and J by 3 bases, with 15 bases between. This CDR3 is 15 amino acids long. The germline V gene encodes CDR1 MNHEY and CDR2 SVGAGI. The CDR3 DNA reads TGTGCCAGCACCCCCCAACGGGGGTACACCGGGGAGCTGTTTTTT. Its protein product is CASTPQRGYTGELFF.

V gene TRBV7-3 combines with J gene TRBJ2-1; D is possibly TRBD2 (5 bases). V was shortened by 3 bases and J by 1 base, with 13 bases between the two germline ends. Germline CDR1 is SGHTA and CDR2 is FQGTGA. The CDR3 is 16 residues long. CDR3 sequence (DNA): TGTGCCAGCAGCTTTTATGGCGGACTTTCCTACAATGAGCAGTTCTTC. Translation gives CASSFYGGLSYNEQFF.

V is TRBV7-3 and J is TRBJ2-1, with 9 bases fitting TRBD2. V dropped 5 bases and J dropped 8; count of bases not matched to a gene: 10. The CDR3 totals 15 residues. Germline-derived CDR1 and CDR2 are SGHTA and FQGTGA. As DNA, the CDR3 is TGTGCCAGCAGCATTATAGCGGGGGCCCCCCATGAGCAGTTCTTC. Translation: CASSIIAGAPHEQFF.

This clone came up once. The gene calls are TRBV9 and TRBJ1-4; D possibly corresponds to TRBD1 (5 bases). V dropped 0 bases and J dropped 11 bases, with 11 bases sitting between them. The germline CDR1 and CDR2 sequences are SGDLS and YYNGEE. The CDR3 totals 13 residues. The CDR3 DNA follows: TGTGCCAGCAGCGTAGACCCCTCAGGGAAACTGTTTTTT. Protein sequence: CASSVDPSGKLFF. Complete variable domain (other parts from reference TRBV9 and TRBJ1-4): DSGVTQTPKHLITATGQRVTLRCSPRSGDLSVYWYQQSLDQGLQFLIQYYNGEERAKGNILERFSAQQFPDLHSELNLSSLELGDSALYFCASSVDPSGKLFFGSGTQLSVL.

The gene calls are TRBV6-5 and TRBJ1-3; 8 positions agree with TRBD1. Germline loops: CDR1 MNHEY, CDR2 SVGAGI. V gave up 5 bases and J gave up 4 bases; unmatched junction bases: 1. There are 13 residues in the CDR3. DNA for the CDR3: TGTGCCAGCAGTAGGACAGGGGGAAACACCATATATTTT. Translated, it gives CASSRTGGNTIYF.

The chain has TRBV6-5 and TRBJ2-7, with D possibly matching TRBD1 (6 bases). Per germline, CDR1 MNHEY and CDR2 SVGAGI. This CDR3 is 13 amino acids long. Deletions cut 8 bases from V and 0 bases from J, with 11 bases between. CDR3 sequence reads: CASGRTASYEQYF. The CDR3 DNA reads as TGTGCCAGCGGGCGGACAGCCTCCTACGAGCAGTACTTC.

This clone came up once. V and J are TRBV6-5 and TRBJ1-6; D is perhaps TRBD1 (6 bases). V lost 8 bases and J 13 bases, leaving 24 bases between the germline ends. CDR1 and CDR2 (germline): MNHEY, SVGAGI. The CDR3 contains 15 residues. The CDR3: CASLVSGAWGAPLHF. CDR3 nucleotides: TGTGCCAGCCTGGTTTCAGGGGCATGGGGAGCTCCCCTCCACTTT.

The chain employs TRBV5-1 and TRBJ2-5; 7 bases are shared with TRBD1. V shed 2 bases, J shed 7 bases, and the junction held 11 bases outside the gene matches. Germline V gene data show CDR1 as SGHRS and CDR2 as YFSETQ. The CDR3 totals 15 residues. CDR3 in DNA: TGCGCCAGCAGCTTCAGTCGACAGGGTGAAGGGACCCAGTACTTC. It specifies CASSFSRQGEGTQYF.

This clone was seen only a few times. The rearrangement uses TRBV5-5 and TRBJ2-2; 9 bases agree with TRBD1. V gave up 4 bases and J gave up 1 base; unmatched junction bases: 11. The CDR3 runs 18 residues. Germline V gives CDR1 SGHKS, CDR2 YYEKEE (reference sequence). DNA of the CDR3: TGTGCCAGCAGCCCCGGACAGGGGAGGAAGTTGAACACCGGGGAGCTGTTTTTT. This translates into CASSPGQGRKLNTGELFF.

The chain has TRBV6-5 and TRBJ1-2, with D perhaps matching TRBD1 (5 bases). This CDR3 region has 16 residues. Trimming took 0 bases from V and 5 from J, leaving 16 bases between them. CDR1 MNHEY and CDR2 SVGAGI come from the germline V gene. The CDR3 here is CASSYSVGGVPYGYTF. CDR3 DNA: TGTGCCAGCAGTTACTCTGTGGGGGGGGTCCCTTATGGCTACACCTTC.